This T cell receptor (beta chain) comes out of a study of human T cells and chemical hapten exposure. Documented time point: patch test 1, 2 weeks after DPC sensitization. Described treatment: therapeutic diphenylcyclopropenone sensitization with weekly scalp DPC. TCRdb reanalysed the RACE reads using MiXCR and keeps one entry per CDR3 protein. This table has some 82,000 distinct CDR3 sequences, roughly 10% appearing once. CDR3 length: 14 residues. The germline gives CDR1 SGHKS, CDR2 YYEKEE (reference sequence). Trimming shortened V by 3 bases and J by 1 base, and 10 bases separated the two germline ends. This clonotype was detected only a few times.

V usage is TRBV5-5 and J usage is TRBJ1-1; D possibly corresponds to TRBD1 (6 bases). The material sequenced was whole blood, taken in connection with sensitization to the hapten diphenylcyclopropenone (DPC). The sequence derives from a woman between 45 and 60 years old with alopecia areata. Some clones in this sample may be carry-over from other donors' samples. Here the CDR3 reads CASSSGQPNTEAFF. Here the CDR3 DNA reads TGTGCCAGCAGCTCTGGACAGCCGAACACTGAAGCTTTCTTT.